This passage covers 6 T cell receptor beta chains from one sample sequenced in a study of shared clonotypes between healthy human individuals. This table comes from immunoSEQ multiplex PCR, and its TCRdb copy is limited to in-frame clones, with some not included. Here the sample spans 1 million to 1.3 million clones, about 80% being singletons. Sequencing was performed on memory CD4+ T cells from PBMCs. Subset given: CD45RA-negative fraction. The origin of the receptors is a man aged 18 to 30 in good health. Some clones in this sample may be carry-over from other donors' samples.

Details on this clone: A much more abundant neighbour one base away suggests this may be a read error. This likely comes from a read error, as the CDR3 has no conserved phenylalanine or tryptophan at its end. The V gene is TRBV29-1, the J gene TRBJ1-4, with D tentatively TRBD1 (6 bases). V lost 4 bases and J 6 bases, leaving 9 bases between the germline ends. Germline loops: CDR1 SQVTM, CDR2 ANQGSEA. The CDR3 covers 12 residues. The CDR3 protein is CSVGTAHEKLFS. CDR3 DNA: TGCAGCGTTGGGACAGCCCATGAAAAACTGTTTTCT.

The chain is built from TRBV2 and TRBJ2-1, with D maybe TRBD1 (5 bases). Trimming removed 4 bases from V and 0 bases from J, with 10 bases in between. Germline CDR1 reads SNHLY; CDR2 reads FYNNEI. This CDR3 is built from 15 residues. CDR3 region: CASSGGAGSYNEQFF. The CDR3 nucleotides are TGTGCCAGCAGTGGGGGCGCTGGCTCCTACAATGAGCAGTTCTTC.

This chain uses TRBV5-1 with TRBJ2-3; 11 bases line up with TRBD1. The CDR3 contains 15 residues. The junction had 4 bases not matched to a gene; V was cut back by 4 bases and J by 3 bases. The germline V gene encodes CDR1 SGHRS and CDR2 YFSETQ. CDR3: CASSTGTGGTDTQYF. CDR3 bases: TGCGCCAGCAGCACCGGGACAGGGGGAACAGATACGCAGTATTTT.

The chain recombines TRBV20-1 with TRBJ1-1, with D possibly being TRBD1 (6 bases). Germline CDR1 is DFQATT and CDR2 is SNEGSKA (reference sequence). The CDR3 extends over 11 amino acids. The CDR3 loop is CSAWTDTEAFF. The CDR3 DNA reads TGCAGCGCCTGGACAGACACTGAAGCTTTCTTT.

The chain recombines TRBV5-4 with TRBJ2-7, with 7 bases aligning to TRBD1. The length of the CDR3 is 15 residues. Trimming at V came to 3 bases and at J to 1 base, leaving 7 bases not matched to a gene. CDR1 is SGHNT and CDR2 is YYREEE in the germline V gene (reference sequence). This CDR3 reads CASSSRTGNSYEQYF. The CDR3 DNA follows: TGTGCCAGCAGCTCTCGGACAGGAAATTCCTACGAGCAGTACTTC. The complete variable domain, with remaining parts taken from reference TRBV5-4 and TRBJ2-7, reads ETGVTQSPTHLIKTRGQQVTLRCSSQSGHNTVSWYQQALGQGPQFIFQYYREEENGRGNFPPRFSGLQFPNYSSELNVNALELDDSALYLCASSSRTGNSYEQYFGPGTRLTVT.

This clone occurred once. The rearrangement uses TRBV9 and TRBJ2-1, with unresolved D. The CDR3 has 11 amino acids. Germline loops: CDR1 SGDLS, CDR2 YYNGEE. The V end lost 2 bases, the J end lost 10 bases, and 7 bases lay between the germline ends. CDR3 bases: TGTGCCAGCAGCGTCGGAGACGAGCAGTTCTTC. Protein sequence: CASSVGDEQFF.